The present T cell receptor (beta chain) was sequenced within a study of blood T cell repertoires in COVID-19. As for the study in general: Sites in the United States, Italy and Spain provided acute and convalescent COVID-19 samples. From T cells, B-cell-depleted T cells, or PBMCs came the material, which was cDNA or gDNA.

The CDR3 spans 13 residues. Germline lookup yields CDR1 MNHEY and CDR2 SVGAGI. Only in-frame clones appear in the TCRdb table, and some are missing; sequencing was by immunoSEQ multiplex PCR. Of 150,000 to 200,000 clones listed, 79% are singletons. Note on this clone: At one boundary the junction diverges from the germline segment, which might be a read error.

Sequenced input: peripheral blood. The gene calls are TRBV6-5 and TRBJ1-2; TRBD1 aligns across 7 bases. The receptor was isolated from a woman in her fifties or sixties with COVID-19, enrolled during active disease. CDR3 in DNA: TGTGCCAGCATTTACAGGGGTGAGAAGGGCTACACCTTC. Amino acids: CASIYRGEKGYTF.